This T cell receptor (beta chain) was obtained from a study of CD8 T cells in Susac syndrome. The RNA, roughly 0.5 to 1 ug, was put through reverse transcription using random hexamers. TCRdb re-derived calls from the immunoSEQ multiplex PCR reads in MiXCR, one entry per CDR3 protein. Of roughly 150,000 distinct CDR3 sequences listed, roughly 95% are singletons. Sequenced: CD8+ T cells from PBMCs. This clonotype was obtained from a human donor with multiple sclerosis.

The DNA for the CDR3 is TGCGCCAGCAGCCAGGAGGGGAGGAACATCCACTTT. Amino acids: CASSQEGRNIHF. V is TRBV4-1 and J is TRBJ1-6; TRBD1 might be the D (5 bases). This CDR3 has 12 amino acids. From germline, CDR1 is MGHRA and CDR2 YSYEKL. V was pared by 3 bases and J by 17 bases, with 14 bases between.